This T cell receptor (beta chain) is from a study of T cell changes during pregnancy in multiple sclerosis. With V trimmed by 4 bases and J by 9 bases, 5 bases remained unmatched. The CDR3 spans 15 residues. Germline CDR1 LNHDA, CDR2 SQIVND (reference sequence). The assay was immunoSEQ multiplex PCR, and TCRdb's table has in-frame clones only and misses some. The sample records approximately 80,000 clones, about 94% being singletons. The source of this sequence is a female donor with multiple sclerosis, enrolled in a pregnancy study. The genes are TRBV19 and TRBJ1-6; 11 bases are shared with TRBD1. The material sequenced was peripheral blood, taken in the third trimester of pregnancy. The CDR3 here is CASSNGDRGSSPLHF. The CDR3 DNA reads as TGTGCCAGTAGTAACGGGGACAGGGGGTCTTCACCCCTCCACTTT.